This T cell receptor beta chain was sequenced in a study of beta chain features in type 1 diabetes. Study observations and caveats: All four CD4+ subsets from Type 1 diabetes patients carried moderately but significantly shorter TCRB CDR3s. In the patient group, naive, central memory and Treg TCRB repertoires seemed more alike than in the healthy donor group.

What was sequenced were expressed TCRB transcripts, since all of the isolated RNA had been reverse transcribed. The protocol was immunoSEQ multiplex PCR, while the TCRdb copy is restricted to in-frame clones and leaves out a portion. Found here are 300,000 to 400,000 clones, roughly 13% of them singletons; the top ten hold about 0.016%. About this clone: Its matching antigen is unknown.

A sort by CD45RO/CCR7/CD25/CD127/CD95/CD27 yielded CD4+ naive, central memory, regulatory and stem cell-like memory cells. The TCR sequence derives from a woman aged 18-30 years with type 1 diabetes. The sequencing input was naive CD4+ T cells from blood.

The CDR3 bases are TGTGCCTGGAGACGAACGGGACAGAAAAACATTCAGTACTTC. This gives the protein CAWRRTGQKNIQYF. The chain carries TRBV30 and TRBJ2-4, with 7 bases identical to TRBD1. The CDR3 consists of 14 residues. Germline trimming cut 3 bases from V and 4 bases from J; bases unmatched to any gene: 6. Germline assignment: CDR1 GTSNPN and CDR2 SVGIG (reference sequence).